This T cell receptor (beta chain) originates from a study of blood T cell repertoires in COVID-19 (dated by TCRdb to the early 2020s). For context, the study as a whole: Samples from collaborators originated in the United States, Italy and Spain and spanned both the acute and convalescent phases of COVID-19. A freely available public database, intended as a resource for researchers studying the immune response to SARS-CoV-2, is where the repertoires were released. Deeply sampled blood TCRbeta repertoires from subjects exposed to, actively infected with, or recovered from COVID-19 were included in the dataset. The prospective study material was composed of cDNA or gDNA derived from T cells, B-cell-depleted T cells, or PBMCs. Sample metadata almost always included a de-identified subject ID, COVID-19 status, age in years and sex. HLA class I and class II types, where available, came from metadata supplied by the sample provider rather than from assay-based typing. Samples came from the ongoing ImmuneRACE study (first 160 participants) plus 1,254 subjects from 6 global collaborators.

One collaborating source in Seattle enrolled patients during active infection and followed them longitudinally through the course of disease. Collaborating institutions collected whole blood in K2EDTA tubes following their own protocols. For TCRbeta analysis, collaborators shipped samples in one of three forms: frozen whole blood, isolated PBMCs, or DNA extracted from either of those sample types. The research as a whole found: Clinical and demographic metadata were provided uncurated, with the amount varying by source and participant.

Regarding this clone: No antigen is known for it. Base-call qualities are not available, and no considerably larger clone is one nucleotide away.

TCRbeta CDR3 regions were amplified from genomic DNA by means of the immunoSEQ Assay, a bias-controlled multiplex PCR. The authors processed their data as follows. The number of nucleated cells in each sample was estimated from the amplification of reference gene primers within the assay. Sequence reads were collapsed and filtered to measure the absolute abundance of every unique TCRbeta CDR3 rearrangement. For each sample, productive Simpson clonality was calculated as the square root of Simpson's diversity index over productive rearrangements. The clones in this table, taken by TCRdb from immuneACCESS, are in-frame only. Not every clone is retained; where verified, under half of the shortfall comes from an unresolved V gene, and the cause of the rest is unknown. V and J calls and clone size are copied from that table; D and trimming were computed from the DNA. Counted in this sample were some 180,000 clones; approximately 91% of them appeared once. The biggest ten clones account for around 5% of the sample.

The sequenced sample was peripheral blood. This clonotype was obtained from a man between 18 and 29 years old with COVID-19, enrolled during active disease.

The CDR3 region: CASSYGTGRNTEAFF. The DNA sequence is as follows: TGTGCCAGCAGTTACGGGACAGGGCGGAACACTGAAGCTTTCTTT. The chain is assembled from TRBV6-5 and TRBJ1-1, with 9 bases in between that match TRBD1. Trimming takes 2 bases off V and 1 base off J; junction bases not matched to a gene: 2. Counted from cysteine to phenylalanine, this CDR3 has 15 amino acids. Solely the CDR3 DNA is kept, with 45 bases framed from the first base. In the germline V gene, CDR1 corresponds to MNHEY and CDR2 to SVGAGI.